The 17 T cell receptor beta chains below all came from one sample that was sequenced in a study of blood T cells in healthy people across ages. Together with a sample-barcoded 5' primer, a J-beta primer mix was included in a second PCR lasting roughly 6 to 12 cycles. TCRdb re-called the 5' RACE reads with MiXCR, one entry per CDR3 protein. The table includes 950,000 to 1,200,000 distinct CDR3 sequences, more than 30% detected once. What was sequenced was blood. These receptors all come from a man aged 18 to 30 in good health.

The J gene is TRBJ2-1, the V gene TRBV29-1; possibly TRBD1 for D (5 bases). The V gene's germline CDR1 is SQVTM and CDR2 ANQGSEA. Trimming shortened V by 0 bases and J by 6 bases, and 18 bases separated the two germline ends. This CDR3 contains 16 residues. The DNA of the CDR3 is TGCAGCGTTGAAGAAGGTGGCAGGGTAATAAGCAATGAGCAGTTCTTC. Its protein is CSVEEGGRVISNEQFF.

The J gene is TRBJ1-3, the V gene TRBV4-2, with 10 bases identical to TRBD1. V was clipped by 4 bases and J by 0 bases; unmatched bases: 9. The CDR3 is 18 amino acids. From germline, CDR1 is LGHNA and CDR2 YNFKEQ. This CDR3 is CASSLGEGQGLSGNTIYF. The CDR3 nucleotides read TGTGCCAGCAGCCTCGGAGAGGGACAGGGGCTCTCTGGAAACACCATATATTTT.

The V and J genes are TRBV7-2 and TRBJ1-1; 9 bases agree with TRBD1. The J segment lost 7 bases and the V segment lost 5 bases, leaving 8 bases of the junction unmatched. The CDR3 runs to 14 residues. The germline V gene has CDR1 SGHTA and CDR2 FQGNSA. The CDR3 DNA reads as TGTGCCAGCAGCATACAGGGGGCCACCATTGAAGCTTTCTTT. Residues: CASSIQGATIEAFF.

CDR3 nucleotide sequence: TGTGCCAGCGGCCCGCCCAGGGACAGGGTGCCGAGATGGGGAGCTTTCTTT. It is translated as CASGPPRDRVPRWGAFF. The rearrangement uses TRBV6-2 or TRBV6-3 and TRBJ1-1, with 9 bases that match TRBD1. CDR1 and CDR2 (germline): MNHEY, SVGEGT. With 8 bases clipped from V and 10 bases from J, the junction kept 23 bases outside the gene matches. The CDR3 is 17 residues long.

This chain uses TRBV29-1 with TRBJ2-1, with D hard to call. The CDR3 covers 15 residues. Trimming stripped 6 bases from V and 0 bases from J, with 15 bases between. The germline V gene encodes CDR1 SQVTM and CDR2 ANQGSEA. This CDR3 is CSVKGPESSYNEQFF. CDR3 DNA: TGCAGCGTCAAGGGTCCGGAGAGCTCCTACAATGAGCAGTTCTTC.

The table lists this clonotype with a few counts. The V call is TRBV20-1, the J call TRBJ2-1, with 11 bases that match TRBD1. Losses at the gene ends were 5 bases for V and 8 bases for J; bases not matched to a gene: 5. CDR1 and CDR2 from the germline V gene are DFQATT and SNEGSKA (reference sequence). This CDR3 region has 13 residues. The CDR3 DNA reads TGCAGTGCTCCGGGACAGGGGGTTTATGAGCAGTTCTTC. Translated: CSAPGQGVYEQFF.

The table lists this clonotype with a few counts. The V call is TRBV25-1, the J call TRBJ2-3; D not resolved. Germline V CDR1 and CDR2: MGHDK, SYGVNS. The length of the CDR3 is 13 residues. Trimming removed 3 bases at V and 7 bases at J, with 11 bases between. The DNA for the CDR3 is TGTGCCAGCAGTGACCTCCGGGCCTATACGCAGTATTTT. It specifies CASSDLRAYTQYF. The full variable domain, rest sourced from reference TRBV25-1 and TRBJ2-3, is EADIYQTPRYLVIGTGKKITLECSQTMGHDKMYWYQQDPGMELHLIHYSYGVNSTEKGDLSSESTVSRIRTEHFPLTLESARPSHTSQYLCASSDLRAYTQYFGPGTRLTVL.

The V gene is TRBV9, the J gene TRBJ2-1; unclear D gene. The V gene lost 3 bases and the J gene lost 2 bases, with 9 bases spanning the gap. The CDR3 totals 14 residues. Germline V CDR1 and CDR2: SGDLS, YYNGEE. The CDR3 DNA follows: TGTGCCAGCAGCGGGAGTCCCACCTACAATGAGCAGTTCTTC. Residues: CASSGSPTYNEQFF.

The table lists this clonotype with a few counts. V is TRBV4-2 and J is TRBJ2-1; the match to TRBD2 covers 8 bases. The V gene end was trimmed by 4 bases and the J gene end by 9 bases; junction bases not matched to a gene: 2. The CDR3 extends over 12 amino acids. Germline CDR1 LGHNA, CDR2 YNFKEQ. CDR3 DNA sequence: TGTGCCAGCAGCCCCCTAGCGGGTGAGCAGTTCTTC. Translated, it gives CASSPLAGEQFF.

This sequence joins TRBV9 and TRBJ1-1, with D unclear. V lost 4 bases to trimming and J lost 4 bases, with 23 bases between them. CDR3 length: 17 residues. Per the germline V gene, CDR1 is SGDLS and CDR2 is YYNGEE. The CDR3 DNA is TGTGCCAGCAGCACTGATCGAGGTGGCGCCGGGAGCACTGAAGCTTTCTTT. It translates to CASSTDRGGAGSTEAFF. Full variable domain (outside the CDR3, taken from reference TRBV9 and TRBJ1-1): DSGVTQTPKHLITATGQRVTLRCSPRSGDLSVYWYQQSLDQGLQFLIQYYNGEERAKGNILERFSAQQFPDLHSELNLSSLELGDSALYFCASSTDRGGAGSTEAFFGQGTRLTVV.

The CDR3: CSASGLAGGKRDKNIQYF. The CDR3 bases are TGCAGTGCTAGCGGACTAGCGGGGGGGAAGAGGGACAAAAACATTCAGTACTTC. This chain connects TRBV20-1 to TRBJ2-4, with 15 bases identical to TRBD2. With 3 bases clipped from V and 3 bases from J, the junction kept 9 bases outside the gene matches. The CDR3 covers 18 residues. Germline-derived CDR1 and CDR2 are DFQATT and SNEGSKA (reference sequence).

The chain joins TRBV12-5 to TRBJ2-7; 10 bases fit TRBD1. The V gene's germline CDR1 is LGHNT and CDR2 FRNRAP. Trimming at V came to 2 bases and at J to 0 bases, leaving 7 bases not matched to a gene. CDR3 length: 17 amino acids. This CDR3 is CASGLYLGQGYSYEQYF. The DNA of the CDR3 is TGTGCTAGTGGTTTGTATCTGGGACAGGGGTACTCCTACGAGCAGTACTTC.

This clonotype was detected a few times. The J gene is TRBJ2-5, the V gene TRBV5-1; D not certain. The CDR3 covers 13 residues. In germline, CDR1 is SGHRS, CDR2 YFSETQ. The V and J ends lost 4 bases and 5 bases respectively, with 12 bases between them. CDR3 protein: CASSLQVGETQYF. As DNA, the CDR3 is TGCGCCAGCAGCCTCCAGGTCGGGGAGACCCAGTACTTC.

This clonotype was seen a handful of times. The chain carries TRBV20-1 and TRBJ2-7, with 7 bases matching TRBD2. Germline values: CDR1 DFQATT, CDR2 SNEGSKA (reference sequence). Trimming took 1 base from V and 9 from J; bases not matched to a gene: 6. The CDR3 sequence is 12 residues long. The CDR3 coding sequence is TGCAGTGCTAGAGTGGGGAGGGATGCGCAGTACTTC. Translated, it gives CSARVGRDAQYF.

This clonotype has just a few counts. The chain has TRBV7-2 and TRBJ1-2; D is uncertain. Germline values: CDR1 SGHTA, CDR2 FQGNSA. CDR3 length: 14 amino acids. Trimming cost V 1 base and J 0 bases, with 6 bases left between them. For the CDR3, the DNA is TGTGCCAGCAGCTTAGTTGAAGCTAACTATGGCTACACCTTC. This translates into CASSLVEANYGYTF.

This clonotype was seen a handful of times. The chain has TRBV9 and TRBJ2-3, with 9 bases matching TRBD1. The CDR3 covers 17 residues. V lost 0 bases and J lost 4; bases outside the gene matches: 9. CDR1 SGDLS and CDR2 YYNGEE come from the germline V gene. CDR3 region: CASSVATGQGMADTQYF. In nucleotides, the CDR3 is TGTGCCAGCAGCGTAGCTACGGGACAGGGTATGGCAGATACGCAGTATTTT.

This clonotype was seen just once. The CDR3 coding sequence is TGTGCCAGCAGTCTCAGCGGGCGAGGGGCCTACAATGAGCAGTTCTTC. This codes for CASSLSGRGAYNEQFF. The chain carries TRBV12-3 or TRBV12-4 and TRBJ2-1; perhaps TRBD2 as D (6 bases). The V and J ends lost 5 bases and 2 bases respectively, with 16 bases between them. The CDR3 spans 16 residues.